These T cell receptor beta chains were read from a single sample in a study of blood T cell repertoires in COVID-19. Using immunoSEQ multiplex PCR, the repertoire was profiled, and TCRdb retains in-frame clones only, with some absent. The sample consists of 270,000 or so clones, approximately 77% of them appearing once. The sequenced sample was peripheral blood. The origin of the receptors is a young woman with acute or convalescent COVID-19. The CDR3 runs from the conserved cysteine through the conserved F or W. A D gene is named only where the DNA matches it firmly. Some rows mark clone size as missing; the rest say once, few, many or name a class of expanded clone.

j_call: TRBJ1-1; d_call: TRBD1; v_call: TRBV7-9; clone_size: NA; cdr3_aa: CASSPSGQEAFF; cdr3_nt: TGTGCCAGCAGCCCTTCGGGACAGGAAGCTTTCTTT
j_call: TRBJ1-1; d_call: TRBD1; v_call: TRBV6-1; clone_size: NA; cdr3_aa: CASSESRGAEAFF; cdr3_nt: TGTGCCAGCAGTGAGTCCAGGGGGGCTGAAGCTTTCTTT
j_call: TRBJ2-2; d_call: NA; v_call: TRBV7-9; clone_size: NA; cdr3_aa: CASSLQGLSGELFF; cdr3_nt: TGTGCCAGCAGCTTACAGGGGTTGTCCGGGGAGCTGTTTTTT
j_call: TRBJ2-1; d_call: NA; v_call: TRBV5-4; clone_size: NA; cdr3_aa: CASSIGGAGVYEQFF; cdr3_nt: TGTGCCAGCAGCATAGGGGGGGCGGGAGTTTATGAGCAGTTCTTC
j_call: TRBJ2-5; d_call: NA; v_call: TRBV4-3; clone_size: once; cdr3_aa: CASSQDPSSETQYF; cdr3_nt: TGCGCCAGCAGCCAAGATCCTAGTTCTGAGACCCAGTACTTC
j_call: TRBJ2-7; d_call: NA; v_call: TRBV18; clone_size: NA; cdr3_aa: CASSPPSSRVYEQYF; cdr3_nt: TGTGCCAGCTCACCACCGTCTAGCCGGGTCTACGAGCAGTACTTC
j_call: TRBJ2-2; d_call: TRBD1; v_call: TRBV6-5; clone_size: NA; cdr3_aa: CASSSDRVTGELFF; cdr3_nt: TGTGCCAGCAGCTCCGACAGGGTTACCGGGGAGCTGTTTTTT
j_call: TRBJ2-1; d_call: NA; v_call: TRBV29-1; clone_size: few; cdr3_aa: CSVETRRSYNEQFF; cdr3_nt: TGCAGCGTTGAGACTAGAAGGTCCTACAATGAGCAGTTCTTC
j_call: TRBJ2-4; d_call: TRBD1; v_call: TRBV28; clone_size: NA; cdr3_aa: CASSSGQGSLENIQYF; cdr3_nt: TGTGCCAGCAGTTCGGGACAGGGGTCCCTAGAAAACATTCAGTACTTC
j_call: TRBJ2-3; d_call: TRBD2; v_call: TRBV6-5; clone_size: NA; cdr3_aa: CASSTSGRGPDTQYF; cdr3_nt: TGTGCCAGTTCCACTAGCGGGAGGGGCCCAGATACGCAGTATTTT
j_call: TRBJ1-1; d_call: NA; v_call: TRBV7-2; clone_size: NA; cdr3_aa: CASSPGTLNTEAFF; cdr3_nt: TGTGCCAGCAGCCCGGGGACATTGAACACTGAAGCTTTCTTT
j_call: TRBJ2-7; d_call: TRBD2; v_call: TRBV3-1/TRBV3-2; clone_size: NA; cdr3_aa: CASSNRTRHEQYF; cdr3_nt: TGTGCCAGCAGTAACCGGACTAGACACGAGCAGTACTTC
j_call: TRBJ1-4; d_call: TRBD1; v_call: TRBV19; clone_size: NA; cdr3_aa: CASRQGQGAANEKLFF; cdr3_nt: TGTGCCAGTAGACAAGGACAGGGGGCAGCTAATGAAAAACTGTTTTTT
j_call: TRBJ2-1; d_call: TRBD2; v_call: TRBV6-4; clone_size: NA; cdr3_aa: CASSDAGGPNEQFF; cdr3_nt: TGTGCCAGCAGTGACGCGGGAGGTCCCAATGAGCAGTTCTTC
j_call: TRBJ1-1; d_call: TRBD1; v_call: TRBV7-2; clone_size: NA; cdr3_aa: CASRAGTGGLEAFF; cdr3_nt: TGTGCCAGCAGGGCCGGGACAGGGGGACTTGAAGCTTTCTTT
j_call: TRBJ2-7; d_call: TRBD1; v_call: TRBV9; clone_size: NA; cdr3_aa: CASSSTGGYEQYF; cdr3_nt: TGTGCCAGCAGCTCAACAGGGGGGTACGAGCAGTACTTC
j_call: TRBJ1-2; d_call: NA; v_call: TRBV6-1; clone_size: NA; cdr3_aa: CASSEAPWWGLDYGYTF; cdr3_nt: TGTGCCAGCAGTGAAGCCCCTTGGTGGGGGCTCGACTATGGCTACACCTTC
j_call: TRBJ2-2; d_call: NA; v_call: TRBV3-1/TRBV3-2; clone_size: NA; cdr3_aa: CASSQLATKNTGELFF; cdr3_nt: TGTGCCAGCAGCCAACTAGCGACCAAGAACACCGGGGAGCTGTTTTTT
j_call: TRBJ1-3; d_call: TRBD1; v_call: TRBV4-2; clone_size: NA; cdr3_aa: CASSADREGGNTIYF; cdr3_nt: TGTGCCAGCAGCGCGGACAGGGAGGGTGGAAACACCATATATTTT